This T cell receptor beta chain is from a study of cytomegalovirus exposure and HLA in healthy donors. About the research overall: The approximately 710 first-cohort repertoires and the roughly 120 validation repertoires shared the same platform, a later analysis reported. Regarding the study as a whole: There were a few CMV-associated chains whose specificity for CMV antigens was confirmed in vitro. It was 150 to 200 TCR beta chains that were listed as cytomegalovirus-associated.

Data came from immunoSEQ multiplex PCR; TCRdb stores just in-frame clones and leaves some out. This table has about 160,000 clones, approximately 86% appearing once. There are 14 residues in the CDR3. V lost 7 bases and J lost 1, with 13 bases in between. The germline V gene encodes CDR1 LNHDA and CDR2 SQIVND (reference sequence). Donors came from a validation cohort of some 130 subjects, distinct from the first 666-subject cohort. Points on this clone: Its antigen remains unidentified.

Sequencing used PBMCs. The origin of this receptor is a woman under 30 in good health and CMV-seronegative. The V call is TRBV19, the J call TRBJ1-1, with D uncertain. The chain's CDR3 is CASTYQGENTEAFF. The CDR3 nucleotides are TGTGCCAGTACCTATCAAGGAGAGAACACTGAAGCTTTCTTT.